The 11 T cell receptor beta chains listed next were all sequenced from one sample in a study of blood T cell repertoires in COVID-19. Sequencing used immunoSEQ multiplex PCR; TCRdb keeps in-frame clones, though not all of them. The repertoire holds around 53,000 clones, with 75% to 80% as singletons. Sequenced: peripheral blood. The receptors stem from a man over 45 with active or convalescent COVID-19.

The J gene is TRBJ2-5, the V gene TRBV7-6; TRBD1 agrees at 11 bases. Germline assignment: CDR1 SGHVS and CDR2 FNYEAQ. This CDR3 spans 15 amino acids. The V gene end was trimmed by 2 bases and the J gene end by 4 bases; junction bases not matched to a gene: 3. CDR3 sequence (DNA): TGTGCCAGCAGCTTACAGGGACAGGGGGGAGAGACCCAGTACTTC. Translated, it gives CASSLQGQGGETQYF. Full variable domain (rest looked up from reference TRBV7-6 and TRBJ2-5): GAGVSQSPRYKVTKRGQDVALRCDPISGHVSLYWYRQALGQGPEFLTYFNYEAQQDKSGLPNDRFSAERPEGSISTLTIQRTEQRDSAMYRCASSLQGQGGETQYFGPGTRLLVL.

The V call is TRBV5-1, the J call TRBJ2-3; D call uncertain. Trimming removed 2 bases from V and 0 bases from J, with 7 bases in between. This CDR3 spans 14 amino acids. Germline assignment: CDR1 SGHRS and CDR2 YFSETQ. Written as DNA, the CDR3 is TGCGCCAGCAGCTTTAGCACTAGCACAGATACGCAGTATTTT. This translates into CASSFSTSTDTQYF.

The chain is built from TRBV5-4 and TRBJ1-2, with D maybe TRBD1 (5 bases). There are 15 residues in the CDR3. Germline V gene data show CDR1 as SGHNT and CDR2 as YYREEE (reference sequence). Between the trimmed V and J ends, which lost 0 bases and 7 bases, there was a span of 16 bases. CDR3 region: CASSLAAREDFGYTF. CDR3 coding DNA: TGTGCCAGCAGCTTGGCCGCCAGGGAGGACTTTGGCTACACCTTC.

This clone was seen only once. This chain uses TRBV5-1 with TRBJ2-7, with D perhaps matching TRBD2 (7 bases). Trimming took off 0 bases at V and 3 bases at J, with 19 bases between the two ends. From germline, CDR1 is SGHRS and CDR2 YFSETQ. The CDR3 covers 17 residues. The CDR3 region is CASSLAARGGGNYEQYF. The CDR3 bases are TGCGCCAGCAGCTTGGCCGCGAGGGGAGGGGGAAACTACGAGCAGTACTTC.

About this clone itself: An end of the junction differs from the germline gene, which may be a read error. The rearrangement links TRBV3-1 (or the pseudogene TRBV3-2) to TRBJ1-1; TRBD1 aligns across 9 bases. CDR1 and CDR2 (germline): LGHDT, YNNKEL (reference sequence). The CDR3 sequence is 18 residues long. The CDR3 region is CASSPYALQGAMNTEAFF. For the CDR3, the DNA is TGTGCCAGCAGCCCTTATGCCTTACAGGGGGCAATGAATACTGAAGCTTTCTTT.

The V call is TRBV5-6, the J call TRBJ1-1; tentatively, D is TRBD1 (5 bases). Germline CDR1 SGHDT, CDR2 YYEEEE. This CDR3 spans 18 amino acids. Between the trimmed V and J ends, which lost 3 bases and 2 bases, there was a span of 23 bases. CDR3 nucleotide sequence: TGTGCCAGCAGCTCAGGGCTTTTCTCGACCACTCCTAACACTGAAGCTTTCTTT. Its protein product is CASSSGLFSTTPNTEAFF.

This clone came up a few times. This chain uses TRBV3-1 (or the pseudogene TRBV3-2) with TRBJ2-2, with TRBD1 matching over 8 bases. The CDR3 contains 15 residues. CDR1 and CDR2 from the germline V gene are LGHDT and YNNKEL (reference sequence). The junction had 3 bases not matched to a gene; V was cut back by 1 base and J by 5 bases. The CDR3 is CASSQARGRTGELFF. CDR3 bases: TGTGCCAGCAGCCAAGCCAGGGGGCGTACCGGGGAGCTGTTTTTT.

This clone was seen ten or more times. The rearrangement links TRBV7-3 to TRBJ2-7, with a possible D match to TRBD2 (5 bases). Germline V CDR1 and CDR2: SGHTA, FQGTGA. Deletions cut 5 bases from V and 6 bases from J, with 14 bases between. This CDR3 is 13 amino acids long. For the CDR3, the DNA is TGTGCCAGCAGCCCAGGACTTTCCCGCGAGCAGTACTTC. It is translated as CASSPGLSREQYF.

The chain employs TRBV7-3 and TRBJ2-3; TRBD1 matches at 8 bases. Germline values: CDR1 SGHTA, CDR2 FQGTGA. Trimming at V came to 5 bases and at J to 0 bases, leaving 4 bases not matched to a gene. The length of the CDR3 is 15 residues. Written as DNA, the CDR3 is TGTGCCAGCAGCCCAGGGGGCGGGAGCACAGATACGCAGTATTTT. As protein: CASSPGGGSTDTQYF.

The chain is built from TRBV2 and TRBJ1-2; 9 nucleotides align to TRBD1. Germline values: CDR1 SNHLY, CDR2 FYNNEI. The CDR3 has 12 amino acids. V trimming: 4 bases; J trimming: 8 bases; junction bases outside the gene matches: 2. The CDR3 protein is CASSGGTGGYTF. CDR3 nucleotide sequence: TGTGCCAGCAGTGGCGGGACAGGGGGCTACACCTTC.

The CDR3 DNA follows: TGCAGCGGCTCGGAGGGACTAGCGGTACTACAAGAGACCCAGTACTTC. It specifies CSGSEGLAVLQETQYF. The genes are TRBV29-1 and TRBJ2-5, with 11 bases that match TRBD2. The junction had 12 bases not matched to a gene; V was cut back by 7 bases and J by 2 bases. Germline CDR1 and CDR2: SQVTM and ANQGSEA. CDR3 length: 16 amino acids.